These 23 T cell receptor beta chains share one sample of origin, sequenced in a study of beta chain features in type 1 diabetes. The sequenced template was cDNA made from the entire isolated RNA. The repertoire was sequenced with immunoSEQ multiplex PCR; TCRdb's copy has only in-frame clones and lacks some. The sample records around 300,000 clones, 7% to 9% being singletons. The sample was central memory CD4+ T cells from blood. The source is a woman aged 18-29 years in good health.

Concerning this clone: Mismatch with germline at one junction end may stem from a read error. V is TRBV29-1 and J is TRBJ1-2, with a tentative D call TRBD1 (6 bases). Germline V lookup: CDR1 SQVTM, CDR2 ANQGSEA. The length of the CDR3 is 13 residues. The DNA of the CDR3 is TGCAGCGTTGTAGAGGGGGGCCTACATCACGTAGCCTTC. Its protein product is CSVVEGGLHHVAF.

The chain employs TRBV5-6 and TRBJ1-4, with TRBD1 identical over 8 bases. Trimming took 3 bases from V and 10 from J; bases not matched to a gene: 14. Germline V CDR1 and CDR2: SGHDT, YYEEEE. The CDR3 is 16 residues long. Written as DNA, the CDR3 is TGTGCCAGCAGCTACCGGACAGGGTCGAAGGTCGGAAAACTGTTTTTT. Its translation is CASSYRTGSKVGKLFF.

This rearrangement joins TRBV2 to TRBJ2-1; D gene uncertain. CDR3 size: 12 residues. Germline V gives CDR1 SNHLY, CDR2 FYNNEI. Trimming removed 7 bases from V and 10 bases from J, with 14 bases in between. CDR3 region: CASNPALREQFF. The CDR3, as DNA: TGTGCCAGCAACCCGGCACTCCGGGAGCAGTTCTTC.

The V gene is TRBV11-3, the J gene TRBJ2-1, with TRBD2 matching 13 bases. Germline V gene data show CDR1 as SGHNT and CDR2 as YENEEA. V was clipped by 5 bases and J by 5 bases; unmatched bases: 9. The CDR3 loop spans 17 amino acids. CDR3 bases: TGTGCCAGCAGCCCCGGGACTAGCGGGACCGCAAACAATGAGCAGTTCTTC. Protein product: CASSPGTSGTANNEQFF.

This clone was seen a handful of times. This chain uses TRBV7-9 with TRBJ1-2, with D perhaps TRBD1 (6 bases). Germline CDR1 is SEHNR and CDR2 is FQNEAQ (reference sequence). The ends were cut back, 3 bases at V and 6 bases at J, with 23 bases in the middle. CDR3 length: 17 residues. For the CDR3, the DNA is TGTGCCAGCAGCTTCCCCACGGGGATCTTATCAGGGGATGGCTACACCTTC. Translating gives CASSFPTGILSGDGYTF.

The chain's CDR3 is CASSEDRGPPYGYTF. The CDR3 DNA follows: TGTGCCAGCTCAGAGGACAGGGGCCCTCCCTATGGCTACACCTTC. The V call is TRBV18, the J call TRBJ1-2; TRBD1 agrees at 9 bases. The germline gives CDR1 KGHSH, CDR2 LQKENI. The CDR3 totals 15 residues. The trim removed 5 bases at V and 4 bases at J, leaving 8 bases unmatched. Full variable domain (outside the CDR3, taken from reference TRBV18 and TRBJ1-2): NAGVMQNPRHLVRRRGQEARLRCSPMKGHSHVYWYRQLPEEGLKFMVYLQKENIIDESGMPKERFSAEFPKEGPSILRIQQVVRGDSAAYFCASSEDRGPPYGYTFGSGTRLTVV.

This clone came up a few times. V gene TRBV6-1 combines with J gene TRBJ2-3, with a weak D call TRBD2 (6 bases). Germline CDR1 and CDR2: MNHNS and SASEGT. The CDR3 contains 16 residues. V lost 4 bases and J lost 2, with 16 bases in between. Here the CDR3 DNA reads TGTGCCAGCAGTGTAACGGTCGGAGGGCTCACAGATACGCAGTATTTT. This codes for CASSVTVGGLTDTQYF.

This clone was detected a few times. CDR3 loop: CASSLEVGVVAGYEQYF. Here the CDR3 DNA reads TGCGCCAGCAGCTTGGAGGTAGGCGTCGTAGCGGGATACGAGCAGTACTTC. The V and J genes are TRBV5-1 and TRBJ2-7; 8 nucleotides line up with TRBD2. CDR1 and CDR2 from the germline V gene are SGHRS and YFSETQ. This CDR3 contains 17 residues. Trimming at V came to 0 bases and at J to 4 bases, leaving 12 bases not matched to a gene.

The gene calls are TRBV10-3 and TRBJ1-5; D is unclear. V lost 0 bases and J 7 bases, leaving 13 bases between the germline ends. There are 15 residues in the CDR3. CDR1 is ENHRY and CDR2 is SYGVKD in the germline V gene. This CDR3 is CAISESTQVGQPQHF. CDR3 bases: TGTGCCATCAGTGAGTCGACTCAAGTAGGACAGCCCCAGCATTTT.

The chain uses TRBV18 and TRBJ1-6; D uncertain. Trimming pared 3 bases from V and 7 bases from J, leaving 7 bases between. The CDR3 loop spans 13 amino acids. The V gene's germline CDR1 is KGHSH and CDR2 LQKENI. The CDR3: CASSPDPNSPLHF. The CDR3 DNA follows: TGTGCCAGCTCACCGGACCCCAATTCACCCCTCCACTTT.

This clone has only a few counts. The chain links TRBV5-1 to TRBJ1-1; D gene ambiguous. This CDR3 comprises 14 residues. Germline assignment: CDR1 SGHRS and CDR2 YFSETQ. The germline V and J ends were trimmed by 0 bases and 5 bases, with 11 bases remaining between them. Here the CDR3 DNA reads TGCGCCAGCAGCTTGGTTCTCCCGGGGACTGAAGCTTTCTTT. Translating it yields CASSLVLPGTEAFF.

This clone was seen ten or more times. The rearrangement joins TRBV10-3 to TRBJ1-5, with a possible D match to TRBD1 (6 bases). Germline V gene data show CDR1 as ENHRY and CDR2 as SYGVKD. There are 15 residues in the CDR3. The V gene lost 3 bases and the J gene lost 3 bases, with 12 bases spanning the gap. The CDR3 loop is CAISDTGLPNQPQHF. The CDR3 DNA is TGTGCCATCAGTGATACAGGGCTACCCAATCAGCCCCAGCATTTT.

This clone was seen a few times. This chain joins TRBV7-3 and TRBJ2-7; 11 bases line up with TRBD2. From germline, CDR1 is SGHTA and CDR2 FQGTGA. The CDR3 sequence is 15 residues long. Unmatched junction bases numbered 8, after V lost 5 bases and J lost 5 bases. The CDR3 sequence: CASSLTSGSVNEQYF. CDR3 nucleotides: TGTGCCAGCAGCCTCACTAGCGGGAGTGTCAACGAGCAGTACTTC. Supplemented by reference TRBV7-3 and TRBJ2-7, the full variable domain reads GAGVSQTPSNKVTEKGKYVELRCDPISGHTALYWYRQSLGQGPEFLIYFQGTGAADDSGLPNDRFFAVRPEGSVSTLKIQRTERGDSAVYLCASSLTSGSVNEQYFGPGTRLTVT.

In this sample, this clone turned up many times. The sample contains more than one DNA sequence encoding this CDR3. J is TRBJ2-5 and V is TRBV7-2, with D hard to call. Trimming shortened V by 2 bases and J by 5 bases, and 9 bases separated the two germline ends. The length of the CDR3 is 13 residues. CDR1 and CDR2 (germline): SGHTA, FQGNSA. The DNA for the CDR3 is TGTGCCAGCAGCTTATCTCTTGGGGAGACCCAGTACTTC. It is translated as CASSLSLGETQYF.

The V call is TRBV6-1, the J call TRBJ2-1; 7 bases are shared with TRBD1. Losses at the gene ends were 6 bases for V and 4 bases for J; bases not matched to a gene: 9. CDR1 is MNHNS, CDR2 SASEGT, per germline. The CDR3 consists of 15 residues. The CDR3 DNA sequence: TGTGCCAGCAGCTTACAGGGGCCTCCATACAATGAGCAGTTCTTC. Protein sequence: CASSLQGPPYNEQFF.

The gene calls are TRBV10-3 and TRBJ2-1; 7 bases align to TRBD1. This CDR3 has 12 amino acids. The germline CDR1 and CDR2 sequences are ENHRY and SYGVKD. V was pared by 10 bases and J by 4 bases, with 4 bases of the junction left unmatched. Here the CDR3 reads CATSGQYNEQFF. CDR3 nucleotides: TGTGCCACGTCGGGACAGTACAATGAGCAGTTCTTC.

This clone was counted only a few times. The DNA for the CDR3 is TGTGCCAGCAGCCAAGTCGGGGGATCTTCCTATAATTCACCCCTCCACTTT. This encodes CASSQVGGSSYNSPLHF. The chain uses TRBV14 and TRBJ1-6, with TRBD1 as a possible D gene (5 bases). The CDR3 loop spans 17 amino acids. Germline V gene data show CDR1 as SGHDN and CDR2 as FVKESK. With 1 base removed from V and 1 base from J, the gap between germline ends came to 11 bases.

Only a few counts were recorded for this clone. The genes are TRBV7-2 and TRBJ2-5, with 10 bases fitting TRBD2. This CDR3 has 15 amino acids. CDR1 is SGHTA and CDR2 is FQGNSA in the germline V gene. V was pared by 5 bases and J by 5 bases, with 8 bases of the junction left unmatched. Here the CDR3 DNA reads TGTGCCAGCAGCCGTGCGAGCGGGGGGGCGGAGACCCAGTACTTC. This gives the protein CASSRASGGAETQYF.

This clone has only a few counts. This chain links TRBV9 with TRBJ2-2; the D gene could be TRBD1 or TRBD2 (5 bases each). The germline V and J ends were trimmed by 3 bases and 5 bases, with 11 bases remaining between them. The CDR3 totals 14 residues. The germline gives CDR1 SGDLS, CDR2 YYNGEE. Here the CDR3 DNA reads TGTGCCAGCAGCGCGGGACCCTCGACCGGGGAGCTGTTTTTT. Amino acids: CASSAGPSTGELFF.

The V and J genes are TRBV7-9 and TRBJ1-4; perhaps TRBD1 as D (5 bases). Trimming removed 4 bases from V and 6 bases from J, with 15 bases in between. The germline CDR1 and CDR2 sequences are SEHNR and FQNEAQ (reference sequence). CDR3 length: 15 amino acids. CDR3 bases: TGTGCCAGCAGCTCGCGGGACGGTGGATATGAAAAACTGTTTTTT. Its protein product is CASSSRDGGYEKLFF.

This clone was seen a few times. The chain combines TRBV29-1 with TRBJ2-2; 8 bases map to TRBD1. V shed 1 base, J shed 6 bases, and the junction held 7 bases outside the gene matches. This CDR3 is 15 amino acids long. The V gene's germline CDR1 is SQVTM and CDR2 ANQGSEA. The DNA of the CDR3 is TGCAGCGTTGAAGTAGCCAGGGGGCGCGCCGGGGAGCTGTTTTTT. This sequence encodes CSVEVARGRAGELFF.

The J gene is TRBJ1-2, the V gene TRBV6-5, with D tentatively TRBD1 (6 bases). The CDR3 sequence is 15 residues long. CDR1 MNHEY and CDR2 SVGAGI come from the germline V gene. V was shortened by 6 bases and J by 4 bases, with 18 bases between the two germline ends. The CDR3 loop is CASSLSDRSAYGYTF. The DNA for the CDR3 is TGTGCCAGCAGCCTATCAGACAGGTCCGCCTATGGCTACACCTTC.

Only a few counts were recorded for this clone. The chain couples TRBV7-8 to TRBJ2-3; possible D gene TRBD1, 6 bases. This CDR3 spans 14 amino acids. Germline lookup yields CDR1 SGHVS and CDR2 FQNEAQ. V dropped 1 base and J dropped 5 bases, with 10 bases sitting between them. The CDR3, as DNA: TGTGCCAGCAGCTTAGGGACAGTGGGAGATACGCAGTATTTT. It yields the protein CASSLGTVGDTQYF.